This T cell receptor (beta chain) was captured by sequencing in a study of technical replicates of blood from a handful of donors. The table came from immunoSEQ multiplex PCR; TCRdb's copy has only in-frame clones and leaves some out. The table records around 65,000 clones, around 88% of them present only once. The CDR3 consists of 16 residues. Trimming took off 6 bases at V and 1 base at J, with 19 bases between the two ends. CDR1 and CDR2 (germline): SGHTA, FQGNSA. This TCR was recovered from a human donor in good health. Some clones in this sample may be carry-over from other donors' samples. The sequencing sample was made of PBMCs. The chain couples TRBV7-2 to TRBJ2-7; tentatively, D is TRBD1 (5 bases). The CDR3 region is CASSHQGRVKSYEQYF. The CDR3 DNA reads TGTGCCAGCAGTCATCAGGGCAGGGTGAAATCCTACGAGCAGTACTTC.